These 12 T cell receptor beta chains were sequenced from one sample in a study of T cells in narcolepsy. The protocol was immunoSEQ multiplex PCR, while the TCRdb copy is restricted to in-frame clones and leaves out a portion. The sample shows under 35,000 clones, approximately 89% of them seen only once. Material: memory (CD45RA-) CD4+ T cells from blood. The receptors originated from a human donor in good health.

This chain uses TRBV5-1 with TRBJ2-6; TRBD2 is a possible D gene (7 bases). The CDR3 is 18 residues long. V lost 4 bases and J 2 bases, leaving 19 bases between the germline ends. CDR1 is SGHRS, CDR2 YFSETQ, per germline. The CDR3 sequence is CASSISTRGAPGANVLTF. The CDR3, as DNA: TGCGCCAGCAGCATCAGTACCCGGGGGGCCCCTGGGGCCAACGTCCTGACTTTC. Based on the CDR3 plus reference TRBV5-1 and TRBJ2-6, the full variable domain is KAGVTQTPRYLIKTRGQQVTLSCSPISGHRSVSWYQQTPGQGLQFLFEYFSETQRNKGNFPGRFSGRQFSNSRSEMNVSTLELGDSALYLCASSISTRGAPGANVLTFGAGSRLTVL.

V is TRBV6-6 and J is TRBJ2-3; D gene ambiguous. This CDR3 is built from 11 residues. The germline CDR1 and CDR2 sequences are MNHNY and SVGAGI (reference sequence). Trimming took off 7 bases at V and 2 bases at J, with 4 bases between the two ends. The CDR3 region is CASTNTDTQYF. In nucleotides, the CDR3 is TGTGCCAGCACCAACACAGATACGCAGTATTTT.

As DNA, the CDR3 is TGTGCCAGCAGCTTAGATGCGGGAGTCTTAGATACGCAGTATTTT. This codes for CASSLDAGVLDTQYF. The chain carries TRBV7-9 and TRBJ2-3, with TRBD2 identical over 7 bases. Losses at the gene ends were 1 base for V and 5 bases for J; bases not matched to a gene: 6. Germline CDR1 and CDR2: SEHNR and FQNEAQ (reference sequence). The CDR3 runs 15 residues.

V usage is TRBV5-4 and J usage is TRBJ2-1, with TRBD1 as a possible D gene (5 bases). V was trimmed by 4 bases and J by 4 bases, leaving 9 bases between them. The CDR3 contains 13 residues. The germline CDR1 and CDR2 sequences are SGHNT and YYREEE (reference sequence). This chain's CDR3 is CASSLGPYNEQFF. As DNA, the CDR3 is TGTGCCAGCAGCCTGGGGCCGTACAATGAGCAGTTCTTC.

V is TRBV9 and J is TRBJ2-3; tentatively, D is TRBD1 (6 bases). Per germline, CDR1 SGDLS and CDR2 YYNGEE. With 5 bases removed from V and 10 bases from J, the gap between germline ends came to 20 bases. This CDR3 is built from 14 residues. In nucleotides, the CDR3 is TGTGCCAGCAGTGGGTATCGGGACAATCTGGCGCAGTATTTT. Its translation is CASSGYRDNLAQYF.

This clone is a singleton in its sample. This rearrangement joins TRBV5-1 to TRBJ2-3; TRBD2 might be the D (6 bases). This CDR3 contains 14 residues. Germline loops: CDR1 SGHRS, CDR2 YFSETQ. V was shortened by 1 base and J by 0 bases, with 6 bases between the two germline ends. The CDR3 DNA follows: TGCGCCAGCAGCTTGAGCGGGAGCACAGATACGCAGTATTTT. This sequence encodes CASSLSGSTDTQYF.

The chain combines TRBV18 with TRBJ2-7; TRBD1 is a possible D gene (5 bases). V was shortened by 2 bases and J by 2 bases, with 13 bases between the two germline ends. CDR1 is KGHSH and CDR2 is LQKENI in the germline V gene. The CDR3 is 15 amino acids. CDR3 sequence (DNA): TGTGCCAGCTCACCAGACAGTGGTGGGGCCTACGAGCAGTACTTC. Encoded protein: CASSPDSGGAYEQYF.

The rearrangement uses TRBV6-5 and TRBJ1-2; D possibly corresponds to TRBD1 (5 bases). The CDR3 has 13 amino acids. V lost 4 bases to trimming and J lost 8 bases, with 14 bases between them. CDR1 is MNHEY, CDR2 SVGAGI, per germline. CDR3 sequence: CASSSQGLGGYTF. For the CDR3, the DNA is TGTGCCAGCAGTTCTCAGGGATTGGGGGGCTACACCTTC.

This chain joins TRBV30 and TRBJ1-5; no clear D. Germline V lookup: CDR1 GTSNPN, CDR2 SVGIG (reference sequence). V was cut by 0 bases and J by 3 bases, with 9 bases left in between. CDR3 length: 14 amino acids. The DNA of the CDR3 is TGTGCCTGGAGTGTGTTGAGGAACAATCAGCCCCAGCATTTT. Its protein is CAWSVLRNNQPQHF.

The genes are TRBV5-1 and TRBJ1-4; D is unclear. Germline lookup yields CDR1 SGHRS and CDR2 YFSETQ. Trimming removed 4 bases from V and 3 bases from J, with 13 bases in between. The CDR3 is 15 residues long. CDR3 residues: CASSPEGAANEKLFF. The CDR3 DNA sequence: TGCGCCAGCAGCCCGGAGGGTGCGGCTAATGAAAAACTGTTTTTT. Based on the CDR3 plus reference TRBV5-1 and TRBJ1-4, the full variable domain is KAGVTQTPRYLIKTRGQQVTLSCSPISGHRSVSWYQQTPGQGLQFLFEYFSETQRNKGNFPGRFSGRQFSNSRSEMNVSTLELGDSALYLCASSPEGAANEKLFFGSGTQLSVL.

The chain combines TRBV10-2 with TRBJ1-3; 7 bases line up with TRBD1. CDR3 length equals 15 residues. Germline trimming cut 6 bases from V and 2 bases from J; bases unmatched to any gene: 7. From germline, CDR1 is WSHSY and CDR2 SAAADI. CDR3 protein: CASRTGSLAGNTIYF. CDR3 DNA sequence: TGCGCCAGCAGGACAGGGAGTTTAGCTGGAAACACCATATATTTT.

This rearrangement joins TRBV9 to TRBJ2-1, with a tentative D call TRBD2 (5 bases). This CDR3 is built from 13 residues. V shed 1 base and J shed 4 bases, with 6 bases lying between them. Germline CDR1 and CDR2: SGDLS and YYNGEE. The CDR3 is CASSVRGYNEQFF. The CDR3 nucleotides read TGTGCCAGCAGCGTACGGGGTTACAATGAGCAGTTCTTC.